This T cell receptor (beta chain) came from a study of CD8 T cells in ankylosing spondylitis. Study-wide points: Existing reports had already noted some motif variants in reactive arthritis synovial fluid and blood. A CD8+ phenotype characterized the disease-linked clones, which were relatively rare in peripheral blood. Reportedly, matched ankylosing spondylitis synovial fluid was significantly enriched for disease-linked clones. Characteristic of ankylosing spondylitis blood, it appeared, was a TCR beta motif comprising about eight highly homologous variants.

J lost 0 bases, V lost 6 bases, and 0 bases had no gene match. CDR3 length equals 13 residues. CDR1 SQVTM and CDR2 ANQGSEA come from the germline V gene. In this sample, this clonotype turned up many times. Its cognate antigen is unknown. By quantitative 5'-RACE with molecular barcodes, the TCR beta libraries were made. TCRdb itself ran the 5' RACE reads through MiXCR, one entry per CDR3 protein. The sample lists more than 600,000 distinct CDR3 sequences, around 17% occurring once. The sequenced sample was blood, either unsorted or a sorted T cell fraction (not recorded which). The chain has TRBV29-1 and TRBJ2-2; 8 nucleotides line up with TRBD2. This clonotype originated in a male donor with ankylosing spondylitis. The CDR3 sequence is CSVLAANTGELFF. CDR3 coding DNA: TGCAGCGTACTAGCGGCGAACACCGGGGAGCTGTTTTTT.